The 25 T cell receptor beta chains below come from one sample, sequenced in a study of T cell repertoires in cytomegalovirus infection. MiXCR, applied by TCRdb to the reads, yields one record per CDR3 protein. The sample records approximately 490,000 distinct CDR3 sequences, approximately 10% being singletons. The sequenced sample was PBMCs. The receptors were gathered from a human donor in good health (CMV status not recorded). Some clones in this sample may be carry-over from other donors' samples.

This clonotype occurred a few times. J is TRBJ1-3 and V is TRBV28; D is ambiguous. The CDR3 totals 14 residues. V shed 1 base and J shed 2 bases, with 6 bases lying between them. Germline loops: CDR1 MDHEN, CDR2 SYDVKM. The CDR3 DNA reads as TGTGCCAGCAGTTTATCGATCACTGGAAACACCATATATTTT. This codes for CASSLSITGNTIYF.

A few counts support this clonotype. The V gene is TRBV12-3 or TRBV12-4, the J gene TRBJ1-2; no clear D gene. The CDR3 spans 13 residues. V lost 4 bases and J lost 2, with 8 bases in between. The CDR3 sequence: CASSSAPNYGYTF. As DNA, the CDR3 is TGTGCCAGCAGTTCAGCCCCGAACTATGGCTACACCTTC.

This clonotype showed up many times. The J gene is TRBJ2-7, the V gene TRBV7-2; no clear D gene. This CDR3 region has 11 residues. CDR1 and CDR2 (germline): SGHTA, FQGNSA. Trimming cost V 4 bases and J 3 bases, with 4 bases left between them. CDR3 nucleotide sequence: TGTGCCAGCAGCTGGGGCTACGAGCAGTACTTC. Its translation: CASSWGYEQYF. The full variable domain, rest sourced from reference TRBV7-2 and TRBJ2-7, is GAGVSQSPSNKVTEKGKDVELRCDPISGHTALYWYRQSLGQGLEFLIYFQGNSAPDKSGLPSDRFSAERTGGSVSTLTIQRTQQEDSAVYLCASSWGYEQYFGPGTRLTVT.

The V gene is TRBV11-2, the J gene TRBJ2-5, with a weak D call TRBD2 (7 bases). Germline V gives CDR1 SGHAT, CDR2 FQNNGV. This CDR3 has 14 residues. V gave up 5 bases and J gave up 4 bases, with 14 bases separating them. Here the CDR3 DNA reads TGTGCCAGCAGCCCGCGAAGGGGGGGAGAGACCCAGTACTTC. Protein product: CASSPRRGGETQYF.

This clonotype was picked up many times. CDR3 DNA sequence: TGTGCCATCAGTGAGCGGACAGACCAAGAGACCCAGTACTTC. It codes for CAISERTDQETQYF. This chain uses TRBV10-3 with TRBJ2-5, with a possible D match to TRBD1 (6 bases). With 2 bases removed from V and 0 bases from J, the gap between germline ends came to 7 bases. In germline, CDR1 is ENHRY, CDR2 SYGVKD. CDR3 size: 14 residues.

The rearrangement uses TRBV29-1 and TRBJ1-1, with D unclear. The germline V gene has CDR1 SQVTM and CDR2 ANQGSEA. Trimming cost V 6 bases and J 8 bases, with 10 bases left between them. This CDR3 is 10 amino acids long. The CDR3 DNA sequence: TGCAGCGTGGGGAAGGCCGAAGCTTTCTTT. Translation: CSVGKAEAFF.

The chain is built from TRBV2 and TRBJ2-1; 9 nucleotides agree with TRBD1. The CDR3 contains 15 residues. The V and J ends lost 1 base and 6 bases, in that order; junction bases with no gene match: 4. Germline V gene sequence: CDR1 SNHLY, CDR2 FYNNEI. The CDR3 loop is CASSEGDRVSNEQFF. The CDR3 region has the DNA TGTGCCAGCAGTGAAGGGGACAGGGTATCCAATGAGCAGTTCTTC.

This clonotype was observed many times. V and J are TRBV5-4 and TRBJ2-1; TRBD2 aligns across 11 bases. The CDR3 extends over 15 amino acids. After removal of 6 bases from V and 7 bases from J, the junction contained 9 bases not matched to a gene. Germline loops: CDR1 SGHNT, CDR2 YYREEE (reference sequence). The chain's CDR3 is CASTSTSGSWNEQFF. The CDR3 DNA is TGTGCCAGCACTTCTACTAGCGGGAGCTGGAATGAGCAGTTCTTC.

At least ten counts were recorded for this clonotype. The V gene is TRBV7-3, the J gene TRBJ2-7; 8 bases agree with TRBD2. Germline trimming cut 2 bases from V and 7 bases from J; bases unmatched to any gene: 10. Germline V lookup: CDR1 SGHTA, CDR2 FQGTGA. This CDR3 has 15 residues. The CDR3 DNA follows: TGTGCCAGCAGCTTAGAACGGGAGGGCCTAGGAGAGCAGTACTTC. It translates to CASSLEREGLGEQYF.

V and J are TRBV29-1 and TRBJ2-5, with 8 bases matching TRBD2. V shed 6 bases, J shed 4 bases, and the junction held 7 bases outside the gene matches. This CDR3 has 13 amino acids. Germline V gives CDR1 SQVTM, CDR2 ANQGSEA. CDR3 bases: TGCAGCGTAACCCGGGGGGGGCGAGAGACCCAGTACTTC. Its translation: CSVTRGGRETQYF. Variable domain in full (rest from reference TRBV29-1 and TRBJ2-5): SAVISQKPSRDICQRGTSLTIQCQVDSQVTMMFWYRQQPGQSLTLIATANQGSEATYESGFVIDKFPISRPNLTFSTLTVSNMSPEDSSIYLCSVTRGGRETQYFGPGTRLLVL.

Comments on this clonotype: Just one base apart from a much larger clone, this may be a read error. The chain employs TRBV6-1 and TRBJ1-1, with 8 bases aligning to TRBD1. The length of the CDR3 is 15 residues. V lost 6 bases and J lost 5; bases outside the gene matches: 11. In germline, CDR1 is MNHNS, CDR2 SASEGT. The CDR3 loop reads CASRTWRTGRTEAFF. The CDR3 DNA reads TGTGCCAGCAGAACCTGGAGGACAGGGCGTACTGAAGCTTTCTTT.

Ten or more counts support this clonotype. This sequence joins TRBV7-9 and TRBJ2-7, with D hard to call. The CDR3 covers 13 residues. Between the trimmed V and J ends, which lost 6 bases and 1 base, there was a span of 10 bases. Germline loops: CDR1 SEHNR, CDR2 FQNEAQ (reference sequence). CDR3 DNA sequence: TGTGCCAGCAGGTCCGTTTCATCCTACGAGCAGTACTTC. Protein product: CASRSVSSYEQYF.

This clonotype was seen only a few times. V usage is TRBV12-3 or TRBV12-4 and J usage is TRBJ1-6; D remains unclear. V was shortened by 5 bases and J by 6 bases, with 8 bases between the two germline ends. The CDR3 runs to 13 residues. CDR3 loop: CASSPTLNSPLHF. The DNA of the CDR3 is TGTGCCAGCAGTCCTACTCTTAATTCACCCCTCCACTTT.

As DNA, the CDR3 is TGCAGTGCTATCCCCCGATTTAGTGAAGAGCAGTACTTC. Protein sequence: CSAIPRFSEEQYF. V is TRBV20-1 and J is TRBJ2-7, with D uncertain. V dropped 4 bases and J dropped 7 bases, with 17 bases sitting between them. Germline CDR1 and CDR2: DFQATT and SNEGSKA (reference sequence). This CDR3 contains 13 residues.

This clonotype was detected ten times or more. The chain carries TRBV2 and TRBJ2-3; unclear D gene. V gave up 9 bases and J gave up 5 bases, with 12 bases separating them. This CDR3 comprises 12 residues. Germline V gene sequence: CDR1 SNHLY, CDR2 FYNNEI. The chain's CDR3 is CARHESGDTQYF. In nucleotides, the CDR3 is TGTGCCAGGCATGAATCTGGAGATACGCAGTATTTT.

This clonotype has a count of ten or more. The chain carries TRBV7-2 and TRBJ2-2; D is possibly TRBD1 (6 bases). This CDR3 has 17 amino acids. Germline V gene sequence: CDR1 SGHTA, CDR2 FQGNSA. Trimming stripped 0 bases from V and 4 bases from J, with 15 bases between. CDR3 nucleotides: TGTGCCAGCAGCTTAGCGGATGCAGGGGTGGTCACCGGGGAGCTGTTTTTT. Translation gives CASSLADAGVVTGELFF.

Ten or more counts support this clonotype. The chain recombines TRBV9 with TRBJ1-5; a weak D match, TRBD1 (5 bases). V lost 3 bases to trimming and J lost 3 bases, with 13 bases between them. The CDR3 is made up of 15 amino acids. The germline gives CDR1 SGDLS, CDR2 YYNGEE. CDR3 coding DNA: TGTGCCAGCAGCGGGACGGGACGGCACAATCAGCCCCAGCATTTT. Amino acids: CASSGTGRHNQPQHF. The full variable domain, in which reference TRBV9 and TRBJ1-5 provide the parts outside the CDR3, is DSGVTQTPKHLITATGQRVTLRCSPRSGDLSVYWYQQSLDQGLQFLIQYYNGEERAKGNILERFSAQQFPDLHSELNLSSLELGDSALYFCASSGTGRHNQPQHFGDGTRLSIL.

In its sample, this clonotype was seen many times. CDR3 in amino acids: CASSLLDRGGGYTF. CDR3 coding DNA: TGTGCCAGCAGTTTACTTGACAGGGGCGGTGGCTACACCTTC. The chain uses TRBV28 and TRBJ1-2; TRBD1 matches at 8 bases. The length of the CDR3 is 14 residues. Germline-derived CDR1 and CDR2 are MDHEN and SYDVKM. The J segment lost 7 bases and the V segment lost 2 bases, leaving 6 bases of the junction unmatched.

This clonotype has at least ten counts. Sequence at one end of the junction differs from germline and may be a read error. The chain couples TRBV2 to TRBJ2-1; 9 bases fit TRBD1. CDR3 length: 14 residues. Germline values: CDR1 SNHLY, CDR2 FYNNEI. The CDR3 DNA sequence: TGTGCCAGCAGGGAAGGGACAGGGCGTAATGAGCAGTTCTTC. Translating gives CASREGTGRNEQFF. The whole variable domain, remainder taken from reference TRBV2 and TRBJ2-1, is EPEVTQTPSHQVTQMGQEVILRCVPISNHLYFYWYRQILGQKVEFLVSFYNNEISEKSEIFDDQFSVERPDGSNFTLKIRSTKLEDSAMYFCASREGTGRNEQFFGPGTRLTVL.

This clonotype was counted ten times or more. The chain employs TRBV7-8 and TRBJ2-1; TRBD1 is a possible D gene (6 bases). The V gene's germline CDR1 is SGHVS and CDR2 FQNEAQ. The V end was cut by 3 bases, the J end by 6 bases, with 15 bases between. This CDR3 has 15 residues. The CDR3 DNA follows: TGTGCCAGCAGCTTCGCTGGGGGCGGCTCCAATGAGCAGTTCTTC. This encodes CASSFAGGGSNEQFF.

Many counts were recorded for this clonotype. The gene calls are TRBV7-2 and TRBJ2-7, with D perhaps TRBD2 (5 bases). Trimming removed 1 base from V and 2 bases from J, with 9 bases in between. The CDR3 is 14 residues long. Germline CDR1 reads SGHTA; CDR2 reads FQGNSA. CDR3 sequence (DNA): TGTGCCAGCAGCTTAGACGCGAGGGCCTACGAGCAGTACTTC. Amino acid sequence: CASSLDARAYEQYF.

At least ten counts were recorded for this clonotype. The genes are TRBV28 and TRBJ2-1; 12 nucleotides agree with TRBD2. The germline CDR1 and CDR2 sequences are MDHEN and SYDVKM. The CDR3 sequence is 17 residues long. Germline trimming cut 5 bases from V and 4 bases from J; bases unmatched to any gene: 9. CDR3 in amino acids: CASSLTSGRSLYNEQFF. Here the CDR3 DNA reads TGTGCCAGCAGTCTAACTAGCGGGAGGTCACTTTACAATGAGCAGTTCTTC. The entire variable domain, with the rest obtained from reference TRBV28 and TRBJ2-1, is as follows: DVKVTQSSRYLVKRTGEKVFLECVQDMDHENMFWYRQDPGLGLRLIYFSYDVKMKEKGDIPEGYSVSREKKERFSLILESASTNQTSMYLCASSLTSGRSLYNEQFFGPGTRLTVL.

This clonotype was observed many times. This chain links TRBV5-5 with TRBJ2-3; D is perhaps TRBD2 (6 bases). The V and J ends lost 4 bases and 5 bases respectively, with 20 bases between them. Germline V CDR1 and CDR2: SGHKS, YYEKEE (reference sequence). The CDR3 runs to 16 residues. The CDR3: CASSPLTRPVGDTQYF. The DNA for the CDR3 is TGTGCCAGCAGCCCCTTGACTAGGCCAGTGGGAGATACGCAGTATTTT.

This clonotype showed up many times. The J gene is TRBJ2-1, the V gene TRBV11-2; perhaps TRBD2 as D (6 bases). Looked up from germline, CDR1 is SGHAT and CDR2 is FQNNGV. Trimming took off 4 bases at V and 5 bases at J, with 12 bases between the two ends. CDR3 length equals 14 residues. The CDR3 region has the DNA TGTGCCAGCAGCTGGGACTCCCAGAACAATGAGCAGTTCTTC. This codes for CASSWDSQNNEQFF.

This clonotype was seen repeatedly, ten times or more. The J gene is TRBJ2-5, the V gene TRBV2, with 7 bases matching TRBD1. This CDR3 region has 16 residues. The germline V gene encodes CDR1 SNHLY and CDR2 FYNNEI. Trimming took 6 bases from V and 1 from J; bases not matched to a gene: 11. The CDR3 nucleotides read TGTGCCAGCAGCGTTCCCGGGACAGCCTTCCAAGAGACCCAGTACTTC. Translating it yields CASSVPGTAFQETQYF.